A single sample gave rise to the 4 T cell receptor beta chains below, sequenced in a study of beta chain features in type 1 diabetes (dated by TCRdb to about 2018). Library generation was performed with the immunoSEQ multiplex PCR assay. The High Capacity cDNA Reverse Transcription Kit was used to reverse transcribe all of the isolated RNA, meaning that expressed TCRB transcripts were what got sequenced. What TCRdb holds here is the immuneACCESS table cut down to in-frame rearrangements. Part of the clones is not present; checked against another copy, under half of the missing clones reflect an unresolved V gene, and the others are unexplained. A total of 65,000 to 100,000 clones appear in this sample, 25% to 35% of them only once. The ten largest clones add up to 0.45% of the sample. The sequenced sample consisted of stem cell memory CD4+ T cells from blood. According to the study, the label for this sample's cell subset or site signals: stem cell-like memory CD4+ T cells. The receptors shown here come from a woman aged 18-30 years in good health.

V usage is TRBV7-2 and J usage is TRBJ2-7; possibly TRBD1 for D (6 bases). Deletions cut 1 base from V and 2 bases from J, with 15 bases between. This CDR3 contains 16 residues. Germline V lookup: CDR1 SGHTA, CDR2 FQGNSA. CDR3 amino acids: CASSLGQGNGPYEQYF. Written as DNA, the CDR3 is TGTGCCAGCAGCTTAGGGCAGGGGAACGGACCCTACGAGCAGTACTTC.

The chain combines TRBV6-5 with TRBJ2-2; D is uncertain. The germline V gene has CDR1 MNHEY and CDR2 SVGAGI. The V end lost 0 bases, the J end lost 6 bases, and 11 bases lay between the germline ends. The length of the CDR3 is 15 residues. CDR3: CASSYSRQASGELFF. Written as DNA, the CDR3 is TGTGCCAGCAGTTACTCACGGCAGGCCTCCGGGGAGCTGTTTTTT.

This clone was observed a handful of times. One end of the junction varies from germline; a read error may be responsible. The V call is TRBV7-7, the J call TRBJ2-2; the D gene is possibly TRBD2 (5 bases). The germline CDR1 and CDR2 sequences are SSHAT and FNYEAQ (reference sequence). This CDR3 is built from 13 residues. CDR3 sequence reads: CASSLSGTGELFF. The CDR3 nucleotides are TGTGCTAGCAGCTTAAGCGGAACCGGGGAGCTGTTTTTT.

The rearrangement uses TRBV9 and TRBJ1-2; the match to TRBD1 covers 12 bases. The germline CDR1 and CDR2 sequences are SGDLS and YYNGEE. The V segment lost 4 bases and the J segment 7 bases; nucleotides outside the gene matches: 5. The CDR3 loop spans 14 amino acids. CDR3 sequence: CASSTRDRGLGYTF. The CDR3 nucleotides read TGTGCCAGCAGCACCCGGGACAGGGGGCTTGGCTACACCTTC.